The 20 T cell receptor beta chains presented below share a single source sample, sequenced in a study of T-cell memory formation after mild COVID-19. From the 5' RACE reads, TCRdb called clonotypes with MiXCR, one entry per CDR3 protein. Of a few hundred thousand distinct CDR3 sequences listed, approximately 7.6% were seen once; the top ten hold about 20%. The sequenced material came from PBMCs or a T cell subset sorted from them (not recorded which). The source of these receptors is a man aged 18-30 years who had mild COVID-19 (a few samples of this study predate the infection). Cell type and time point are not known.

The J gene is TRBJ2-6, the V gene TRBV9; D is uncertain. This CDR3 region has 13 residues. Germline V CDR1 and CDR2: SGDLS, YYNGEE. The V end lost 5 bases, the J end lost 2 bases, and 5 bases lay between the germline ends. The CDR3 reads CASRTTGANVLTF. DNA of the CDR3: TGTGCCAGCAGGACAACTGGGGCCAACGTCCTGACTTTC.

This clonotype turned up a few times. This chain connects TRBV30 to TRBJ1-2; D gene uncertain. The germline V and J ends were trimmed by 3 bases and 8 bases, with 13 bases remaining between them. This CDR3 is built from 12 residues. Germline CDR1 reads GTSNPN; CDR2 reads SVGIG (reference sequence). This CDR3 is CAWSGGPWGYTF. Written as DNA, the CDR3 is TGTGCCTGGAGCGGAGGGCCTTGGGGCTACACCTTC.

The J gene is TRBJ2-1, the V gene TRBV9, with D perhaps matching TRBD1 (6 bases). The germline CDR1 and CDR2 sequences are SGDLS and YYNGEE. The V gene lost 4 bases and the J gene lost 0 bases, with 14 bases spanning the gap. The CDR3 loop spans 16 amino acids. The CDR3, as DNA: TGTGCCAGCAGCCCCCGACAGGCTATCTCCTACAATGAGCAGTTCTTC. Translating gives CASSPRQAISYNEQFF. Full variable domain (rest looked up from reference TRBV9 and TRBJ2-1): DSGVTQTPKHLITATGQRVTLRCSPRSGDLSVYWYQQSLDQGLQFLIQYYNGEERAKGNILERFSAQQFPDLHSELNLSSLELGDSALYFCASSPRQAISYNEQFFGPGTRLTVL.

The chain links TRBV7-9 to TRBJ2-7; D remains ambiguous. Germline CDR1 reads SEHNR; CDR2 reads FQNEAQ (reference sequence). The CDR3 spans 14 residues. V was clipped by 5 bases and J by 7 bases, with 18 bases between them. The CDR3 bases are TGTGCCAGCAGCCCAGTTGTGGTCCCTTGGGAGCAGTACTTC. Its protein is CASSPVVVPWEQYF.

A few counts support this clonotype. The DNA for the CDR3 is TGTGCCAGCAACCCCGGGGGCGCTTCCTACGAGCAGTACTTC. Its protein is CASNPGGASYEQYF. This chain connects TRBV27 to TRBJ2-7; possibly TRBD1 or TRBD2 for D (6 bases each). With 7 bases removed from V and 1 base from J, the gap between germline ends came to 14 bases. The CDR3 extends over 14 amino acids. From germline, CDR1 is MNHEY and CDR2 SMNVEV (reference sequence).

This clonotype was detected only a few times. V is TRBV11-2 and J is TRBJ2-3; 11 positions match TRBD1. The CDR3 is 19 residues long. Germline-derived CDR1 and CDR2 are SGHAT and FQNNGV. The J segment lost 4 bases and the V segment lost 5 bases, leaving 17 bases of the junction unmatched. The CDR3 protein is CASSRGTYLDRGHSDTQYF. The CDR3 nucleotides read TGTGCCAGCAGCAGGGGGACCTATTTGGACAGGGGGCACTCAGATACGCAGTATTTT.

This clonotype was seen at least ten times. The V and J genes are TRBV20-1 and TRBJ2-4; D is unclear. The germline V gene has CDR1 DFQATT and CDR2 SNEGSKA (reference sequence). There are 16 residues in the CDR3. With 0 bases removed from V and 0 bases from J, the gap between germline ends came to 12 bases. Here the CDR3 DNA reads TGCAGTGCTAGAGATCCCATGTCGCTAGCCAAAAACATTCAGTACTTC. Protein product: CSARDPMSLAKNIQYF.

The gene calls are TRBV11-3 and TRBJ1-1; D gene unclear. Germline loops: CDR1 SGHNT, CDR2 YENEEA. V was pared by 5 bases and J by 4 bases, with 8 bases between. This CDR3 is 12 amino acids long. CDR3 sequence (DNA): TGTGCCAGCAGCAGGGAGGGCACTGAAGCTTTCTTT. Translation gives CASSREGTEAFF.

This clonotype has only a few counts. The V call is TRBV7-6, the J call TRBJ2-7, with D perhaps matching TRBD1 (6 bases). CDR1 is SGHVS, CDR2 FNYEAQ, per germline. Trimming took off 1 base at V and 0 bases at J, with 10 bases between the two ends. CDR3 length: 15 residues. The CDR3 sequence: CASSLGGLGSYEQYF. The CDR3 DNA follows: TGTGCCAGCAGCTTAGGGGGGCTTGGCTCCTACGAGCAGTACTTC.

The J gene is TRBJ1-1, the V gene TRBV30, with TRBD1 matching 8 bases. CDR1 is GTSNPN and CDR2 is SVGIG in the germline V gene (reference sequence). This CDR3 contains 13 residues. The ends lost 8 bases at V and 11 bases at J; junction bases unmatched: 16. The CDR3 protein is CARSQTGESEAFF. CDR3 nucleotides: TGTGCCAGAAGCCAGACAGGGGAGAGCGAGGCTTTCTTT.

The CDR3 DNA follows: TGTGCCAGCAGCGTAAGGACAGGGGAATCACCCCTCCACTTT. Translation: CASSVRTGESPLHF. The rearrangement uses TRBV9 and TRBJ1-6; 9 nucleotides align to TRBD1. Germline lookup yields CDR1 SGDLS and CDR2 YYNGEE. This CDR3 contains 14 residues. Unmatched junction bases numbered 3, after V lost 1 base and J lost 10 bases. The whole variable domain, remainder taken from reference TRBV9 and TRBJ1-6, is DSGVTQTPKHLITATGQRVTLRCSPRSGDLSVYWYQQSLDQGLQFLIQYYNGEERAKGNILERFSAQQFPDLHSELNLSSLELGDSALYFCASSVRTGESPLHFGNGTRLTVT.

The chain employs TRBV28 and TRBJ1-6; D not resolved. CDR1 and CDR2 (germline): MDHEN, SYDVKM. The length of the CDR3 is 15 residues. Trimming cost V 2 bases and J 6 bases, with 11 bases left between them. The CDR3 DNA reads as TGTGCCAGCAGTTTAGTTATTCGGGGTAATTCACCCCTCCACTTT. Its translation is CASSLVIRGNSPLHF.

This clonotype was detected many times. The chain employs TRBV7-2 and TRBJ2-7, with TRBD2 matching over 8 bases. CDR1 SGHTA and CDR2 FQGNSA come from the germline V gene. Trimming at V came to 6 bases and at J to 0 bases, leaving 1 base not matched to a gene. The CDR3 has 13 amino acids. The CDR3 DNA reads as TGTGCCAGCAGGGGGACTAGCTCCTACGAGCAGTACTTC. It specifies CASRGTSSYEQYF.

This clonotype showed up just a few times. The chain has TRBV4-1 and TRBJ2-3; 7 nucleotides match TRBD2. Germline trimming cut 3 bases from V and 4 bases from J; bases unmatched to any gene: 13. CDR3 length equals 17 residues. Germline assignment: CDR1 MGHRA and CDR2 YSYEKL. The chain's CDR3 is CASSHPGMGGGSDTQYF. CDR3 nucleotide sequence: TGCGCCAGCAGCCATCCCGGCATGGGCGGGGGATCAGATACGCAGTATTTT.

The CDR3 bases are TGTGCCAGCCGTTGGGGGAGGGCGAACACTGAAGCTTTCTTT. Its translation: CASRWGRANTEAFF. V usage is TRBV12-3 or TRBV12-4 and J usage is TRBJ1-1, with a weak D call TRBD1 (5 bases). The germline V and J ends were trimmed by 8 bases and 1 base, with 14 bases remaining between them. The CDR3 covers 14 residues.

The chain employs TRBV6-5 and TRBJ2-5; TRBD2 matches 8 bases. CDR1 is MNHEY, CDR2 SVGAGI, per germline. CDR3 length: 13 amino acids. Trimming cost V 5 bases and J 9 bases; bases outside gene matches: 8. The CDR3 sequence: CASSRSGGGPQYF. CDR3 sequence (DNA): TGTGCCAGCAGTCGGAGCGGGGGAGGGCCCCAGTACTTC.

This clonotype was seen at least ten times. This chain uses TRBV19 with TRBJ2-5; 10 nucleotides align to TRBD2. CDR3 length: 15 amino acids. After removal of 5 bases from V and 5 bases from J, the junction contained 8 bases not matched to a gene. CDR1 is LNHDA and CDR2 is SQIVND in the germline V gene (reference sequence). DNA of the CDR3: TGTGCCAGTAGTCGTACTAGCGGGGACTACGAGACCCAGTACTTC. It specifies CASSRTSGDYETQYF.

V and J are TRBV7-2 and TRBJ1-2; no firm D call. Germline V gene sequence: CDR1 SGHTA, CDR2 FQGNSA. The CDR3 loop spans 13 amino acids. Trimming shortened V by 5 bases and J by 8 bases, and 15 bases separated the two germline ends. The CDR3 loop reads CASSQWGDVGYTF. The CDR3 region has the DNA TGTGCCAGCAGCCAGTGGGGTGACGTAGGCTACACCTTC.

CDR3 DNA: TGTGCCAGCAGCCCCAGACCGGGACTACCCGTCCACGAGCAGTACTTC. Its protein product is CASSPRPGLPVHEQYF. The V gene is TRBV3-1, the J gene TRBJ2-7; 7 nucleotides agree with TRBD2. Germline assignment: CDR1 LGHDT and CDR2 YNNKEL (reference sequence). The CDR3 runs 16 residues. V was pared by 4 bases and J by 5 bases, with 14 bases of the junction left unmatched.

The sample holds a few counts of this clonotype. This chain connects TRBV25-1 to TRBJ1-5, with TRBD1 as a possible D gene (5 bases). CDR1 MGHDK and CDR2 SYGVNS come from the germline V gene. V dropped 6 bases and J dropped 0 bases, with 12 bases sitting between them. This CDR3 is built from 15 residues. CDR3 residues: CASSPGGYSNQPQHF. For the CDR3, the DNA is TGTGCCAGCAGCCCGGGGGGTTATAGCAATCAGCCCCAGCATTTT.